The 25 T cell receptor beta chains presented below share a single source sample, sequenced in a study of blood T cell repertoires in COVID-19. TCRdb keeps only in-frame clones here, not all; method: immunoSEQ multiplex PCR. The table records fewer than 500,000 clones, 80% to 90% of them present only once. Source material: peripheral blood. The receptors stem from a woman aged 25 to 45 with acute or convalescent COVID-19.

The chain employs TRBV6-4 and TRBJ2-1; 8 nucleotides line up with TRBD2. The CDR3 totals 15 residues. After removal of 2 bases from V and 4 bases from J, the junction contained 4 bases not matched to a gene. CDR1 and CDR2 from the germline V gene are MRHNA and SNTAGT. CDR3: CASSDTAGDYNEQFF. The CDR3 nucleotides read TGTGCCAGCAGTGACACAGCGGGGGATTACAATGAGCAGTTCTTC.

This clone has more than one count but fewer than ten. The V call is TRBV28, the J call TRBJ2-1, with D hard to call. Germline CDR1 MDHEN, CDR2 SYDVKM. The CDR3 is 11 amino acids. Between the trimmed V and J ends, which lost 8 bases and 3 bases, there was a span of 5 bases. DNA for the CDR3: TGTGCCAGCTTTAGCTACAATGAGCAGTTCTTC. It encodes CASFSYNEQFF.

The DNA for the CDR3 is TGTGCCAGCAGCTTACAGACAGGGGATTCACCCCTCCACTTT. Translation: CASSLQTGDSPLHF. The genes are TRBV7-9 and TRBJ1-6; 8 nucleotides align to TRBD1. V trimming: 2 bases; J trimming: 8 bases; junction bases outside the gene matches: 2. The CDR3 contains 14 residues. Per the germline V gene, CDR1 is SEHNR and CDR2 is FQNEAQ (reference sequence).

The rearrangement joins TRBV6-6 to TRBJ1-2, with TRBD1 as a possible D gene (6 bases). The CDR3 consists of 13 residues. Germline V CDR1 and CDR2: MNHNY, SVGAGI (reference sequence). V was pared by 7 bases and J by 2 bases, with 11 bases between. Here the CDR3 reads CASNLQGNYGYTF. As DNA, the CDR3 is TGTGCCAGCAATTTACAGGGAAACTATGGCTACACCTTC.

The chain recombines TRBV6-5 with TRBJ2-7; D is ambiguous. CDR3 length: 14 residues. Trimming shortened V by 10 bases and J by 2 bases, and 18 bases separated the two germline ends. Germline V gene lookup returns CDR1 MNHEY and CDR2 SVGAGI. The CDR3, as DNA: TGTGCCACAACTGAAGAGGTTTGGCCCTACGAGCAGTACTTC. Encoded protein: CATTEEVWPYEQYF.

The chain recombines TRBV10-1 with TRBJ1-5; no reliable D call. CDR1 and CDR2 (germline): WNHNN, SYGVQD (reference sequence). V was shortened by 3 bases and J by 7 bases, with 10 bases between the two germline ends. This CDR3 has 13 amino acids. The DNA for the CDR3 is TGCGCCAGCAGTGAAGGAGGGCACCAGCCCCAGCATTTT. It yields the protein CASSEGGHQPQHF.

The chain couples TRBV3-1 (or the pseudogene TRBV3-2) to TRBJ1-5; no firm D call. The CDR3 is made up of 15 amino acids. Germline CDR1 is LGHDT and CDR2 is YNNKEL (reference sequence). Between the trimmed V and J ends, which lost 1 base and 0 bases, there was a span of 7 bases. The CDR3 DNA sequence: TGTGCCAGCAGCCAAGCTGGCAATAGCAATCAGCCCCAGCATTTT. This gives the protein CASSQAGNSNQPQHF.

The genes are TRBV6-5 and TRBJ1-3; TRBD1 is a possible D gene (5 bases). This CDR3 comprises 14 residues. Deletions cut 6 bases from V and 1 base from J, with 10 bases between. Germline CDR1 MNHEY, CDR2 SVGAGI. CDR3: CASSVAGSGNTIYF. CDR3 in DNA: TGTGCCAGCAGCGTAGCAGGGTCTGGAAACACCATATATTTT.

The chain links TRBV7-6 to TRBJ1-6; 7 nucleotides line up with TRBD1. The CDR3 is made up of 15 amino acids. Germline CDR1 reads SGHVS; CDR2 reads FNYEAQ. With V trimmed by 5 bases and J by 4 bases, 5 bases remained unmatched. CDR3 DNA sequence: TGTGCCAGCAGCCAACAGGGACAGTATAATTCACCCCTCCACTTT. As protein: CASSQQGQYNSPLHF.

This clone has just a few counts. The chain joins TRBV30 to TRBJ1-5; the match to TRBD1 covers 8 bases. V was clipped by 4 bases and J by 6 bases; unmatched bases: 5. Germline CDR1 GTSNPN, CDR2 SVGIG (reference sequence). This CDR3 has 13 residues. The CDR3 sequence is CAWTGQVGQPQHF. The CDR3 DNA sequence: TGTGCCTGGACGGGACAGGTGGGTCAGCCCCAGCATTTT. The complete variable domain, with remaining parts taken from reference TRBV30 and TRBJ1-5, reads SQTIHQWPATLVQPVGSPLSLECTVEGTSNPNLYWYRQAAGRGLQLLFYSVGIGQISSEVPQNLSASRPQDRQFILSSKKLLLSDSGFYLCAWTGQVGQPQHFGDGTRLSIL.

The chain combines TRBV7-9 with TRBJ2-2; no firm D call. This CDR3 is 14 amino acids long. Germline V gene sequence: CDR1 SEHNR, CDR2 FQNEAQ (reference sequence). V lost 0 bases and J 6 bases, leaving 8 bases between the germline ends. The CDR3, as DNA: TGTGCCAGCAGCTTAGCAATTGGAGCCGGGGAGCTGTTTTTT. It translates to CASSLAIGAGELFF.

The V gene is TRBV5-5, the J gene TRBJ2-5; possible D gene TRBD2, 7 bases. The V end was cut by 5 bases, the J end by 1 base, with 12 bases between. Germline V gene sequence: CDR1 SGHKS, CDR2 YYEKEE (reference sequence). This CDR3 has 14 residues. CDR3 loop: CASRRGGSQETQYF. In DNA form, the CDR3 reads TGTGCCAGCAGACGCGGGGGCTCCCAAGAGACCCAGTACTTC.

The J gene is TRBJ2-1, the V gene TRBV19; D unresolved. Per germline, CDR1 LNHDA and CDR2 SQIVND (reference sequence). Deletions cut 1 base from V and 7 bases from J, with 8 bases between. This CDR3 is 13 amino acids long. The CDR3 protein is CASSIVTGNEQFF. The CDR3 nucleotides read TGTGCCAGTAGTATAGTTACGGGTAATGAGCAGTTCTTC.

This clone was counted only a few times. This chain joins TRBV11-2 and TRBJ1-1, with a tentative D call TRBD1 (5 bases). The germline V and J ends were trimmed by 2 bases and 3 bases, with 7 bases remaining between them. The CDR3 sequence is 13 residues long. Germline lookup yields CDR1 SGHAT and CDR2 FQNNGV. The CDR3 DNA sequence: TGTGCCAGCAGCTTACAGGGATACACTGAAGCTTTCTTT. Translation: CASSLQGYTEAFF.

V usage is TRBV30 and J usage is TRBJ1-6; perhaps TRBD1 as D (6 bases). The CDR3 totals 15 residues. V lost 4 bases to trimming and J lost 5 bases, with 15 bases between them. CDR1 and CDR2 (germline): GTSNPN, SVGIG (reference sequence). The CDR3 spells CAWKTGIRDNSPLHF. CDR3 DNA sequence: TGTGCCTGGAAAACAGGGATACGGGATAATTCACCCCTCCACTTT. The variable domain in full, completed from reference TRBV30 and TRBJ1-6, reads SQTIHQWPATLVQPVGSPLSLECTVEGTSNPNLYWYRQAAGRGLQLLFYSVGIGQISSEVPQNLSASRPQDRQFILSSKKLLLSDSGFYLCAWKTGIRDNSPLHFGNGTRLTVT.

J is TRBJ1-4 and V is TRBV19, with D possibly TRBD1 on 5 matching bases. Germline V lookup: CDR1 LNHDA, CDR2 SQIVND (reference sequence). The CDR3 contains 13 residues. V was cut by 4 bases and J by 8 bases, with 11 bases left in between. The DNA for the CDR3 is TGTGCCAGTAGTAAGGGGAACCCAGAAAAACTGTTTTTT. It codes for CASSKGNPEKLFF. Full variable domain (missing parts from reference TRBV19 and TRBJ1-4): DGGITQSPKYLFRKEGQNVTLSCEQNLNHDAMYWYRQDPGQGLRLIYYSQIVNDFQKGDIAEGYSVSREKKESFPLTVTSAQKNPTAFYLCASSKGNPEKLFFGSGTQLSVL.

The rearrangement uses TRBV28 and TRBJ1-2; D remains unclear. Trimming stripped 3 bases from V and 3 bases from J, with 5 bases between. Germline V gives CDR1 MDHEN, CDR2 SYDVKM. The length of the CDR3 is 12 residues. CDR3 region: CASSLTDYGYTF. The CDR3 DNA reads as TGTGCCAGCAGTTTGACTGACTATGGCTACACCTTC.

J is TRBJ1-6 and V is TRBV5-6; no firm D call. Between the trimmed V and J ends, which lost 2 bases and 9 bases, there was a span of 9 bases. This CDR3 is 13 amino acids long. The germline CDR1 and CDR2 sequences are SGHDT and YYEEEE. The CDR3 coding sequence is TGTGCCAGCAGCTTCAGGTATCTTTCACCCCTCCACTTT. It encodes CASSFRYLSPLHF.

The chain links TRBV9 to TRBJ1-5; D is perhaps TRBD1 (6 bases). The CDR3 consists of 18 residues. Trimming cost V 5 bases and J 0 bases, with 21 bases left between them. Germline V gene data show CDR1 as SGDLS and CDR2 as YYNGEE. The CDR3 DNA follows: TGTGCCAGCAGTTCTGGAAAGGACAGACACTATAGCAATCAGCCCCAGCATTTT. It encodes CASSSGKDRHYSNQPQHF.

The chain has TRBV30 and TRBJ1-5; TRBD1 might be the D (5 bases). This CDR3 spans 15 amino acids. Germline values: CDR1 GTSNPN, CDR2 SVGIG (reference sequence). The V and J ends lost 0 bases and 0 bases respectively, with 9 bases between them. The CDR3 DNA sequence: TGTGCCTGGAGTGTGGGTGGGGCTAGCAATCAGCCCCAGCATTTT. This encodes CAWSVGGASNQPQHF. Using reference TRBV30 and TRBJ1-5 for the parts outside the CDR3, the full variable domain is SQTIHQWPATLVQPVGSPLSLECTVEGTSNPNLYWYRQAAGRGLQLLFYSVGIGQISSEVPQNLSASRPQDRQFILSSKKLLLSDSGFYLCAWSVGGASNQPQHFGDGTRLSIL.

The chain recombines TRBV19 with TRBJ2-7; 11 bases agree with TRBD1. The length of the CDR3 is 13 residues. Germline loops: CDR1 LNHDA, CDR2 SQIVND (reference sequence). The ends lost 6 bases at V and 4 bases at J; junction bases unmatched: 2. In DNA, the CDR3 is TGTGCCAGTAGGGACAGGGGGCGGTACGAGCAGTACTTC. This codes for CASRDRGRYEQYF.

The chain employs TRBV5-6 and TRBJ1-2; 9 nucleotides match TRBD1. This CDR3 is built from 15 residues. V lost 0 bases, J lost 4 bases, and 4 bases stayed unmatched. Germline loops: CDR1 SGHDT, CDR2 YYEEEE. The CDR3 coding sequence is TGTGCCAGCAGCTTGGGGACAGGGGTGGCCTATGGCTACACCTTC. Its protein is CASSLGTGVAYGYTF.

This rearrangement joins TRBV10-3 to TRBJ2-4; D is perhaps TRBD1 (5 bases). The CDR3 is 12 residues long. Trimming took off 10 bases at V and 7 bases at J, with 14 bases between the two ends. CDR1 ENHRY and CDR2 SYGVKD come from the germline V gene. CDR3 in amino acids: CASKDIGNIQYF. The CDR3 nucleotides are TGTGCCAGTAAGGACATAGGGAACATTCAGTACTTC.

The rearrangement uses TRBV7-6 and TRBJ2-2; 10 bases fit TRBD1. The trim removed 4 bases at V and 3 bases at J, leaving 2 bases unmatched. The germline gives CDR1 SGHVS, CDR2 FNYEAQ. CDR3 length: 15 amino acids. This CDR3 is CASSYGQGDTGELFF. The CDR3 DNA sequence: TGTGCCAGCAGCTACGGACAGGGGGACACCGGGGAGCTGTTTTTT.

This CDR3 is CASSSLGRDTQYF. The CDR3 nucleotides are TGTGCCAGCAGTTCGTTGGGGAGAGATACGCAGTATTTT. The genes are TRBV27 and TRBJ2-3; D is possibly TRBD2 (5 bases). Germline V lookup: CDR1 MNHEY, CDR2 SMNVEV (reference sequence). The CDR3 consists of 13 residues. V lost 4 bases to trimming and J lost 5 bases, with 10 bases between them.